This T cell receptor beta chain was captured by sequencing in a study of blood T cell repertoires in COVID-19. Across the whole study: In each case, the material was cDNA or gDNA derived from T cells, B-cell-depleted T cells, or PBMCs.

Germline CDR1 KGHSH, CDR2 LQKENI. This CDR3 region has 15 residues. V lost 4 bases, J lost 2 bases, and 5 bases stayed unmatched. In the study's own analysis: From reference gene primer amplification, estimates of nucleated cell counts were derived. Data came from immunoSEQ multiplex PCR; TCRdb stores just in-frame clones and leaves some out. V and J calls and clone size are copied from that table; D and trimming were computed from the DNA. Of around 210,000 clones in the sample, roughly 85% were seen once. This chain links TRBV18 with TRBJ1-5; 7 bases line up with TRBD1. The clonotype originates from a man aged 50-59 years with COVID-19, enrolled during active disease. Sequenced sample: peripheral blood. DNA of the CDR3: TGTGCCAGCTCACAGACAGGGAGCCGCAATCAGCCCCAGCATTTT. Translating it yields CASSQTGSRNQPQHF. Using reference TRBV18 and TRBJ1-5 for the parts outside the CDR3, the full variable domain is NAGVMQNPRHLVRRRGQEARLRCSPMKGHSHVYWYRQLPEEGLKFMVYLQKENIIDESGMPKERFSAEFPKEGPSILRIQQVVRGDSAAYFCASSQTGSRNQPQHFGDGTRLSIL.